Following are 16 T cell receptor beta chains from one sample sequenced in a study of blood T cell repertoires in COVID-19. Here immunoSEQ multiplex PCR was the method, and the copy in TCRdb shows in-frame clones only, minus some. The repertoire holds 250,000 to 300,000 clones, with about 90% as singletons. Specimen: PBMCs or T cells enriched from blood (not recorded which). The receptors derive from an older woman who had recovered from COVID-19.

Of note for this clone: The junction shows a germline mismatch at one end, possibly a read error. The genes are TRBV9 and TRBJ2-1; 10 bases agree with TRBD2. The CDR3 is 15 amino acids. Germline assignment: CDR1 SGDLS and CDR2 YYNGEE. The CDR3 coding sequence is TGTGCCAGCAGTGTAGGACTAGCGGACTACAATGAGCAGTTCTTC. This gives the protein CASSVGLADYNEQFF.

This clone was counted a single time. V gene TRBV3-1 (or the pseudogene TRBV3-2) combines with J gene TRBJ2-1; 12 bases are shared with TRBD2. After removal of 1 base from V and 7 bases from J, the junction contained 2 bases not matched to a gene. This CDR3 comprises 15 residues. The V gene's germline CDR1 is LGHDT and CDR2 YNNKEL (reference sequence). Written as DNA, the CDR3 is TGTGCCAGCAGCCAAGGGACTAGCGGGGTGAATGAGCAGTTCTTC. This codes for CASSQGTSGVNEQFF.

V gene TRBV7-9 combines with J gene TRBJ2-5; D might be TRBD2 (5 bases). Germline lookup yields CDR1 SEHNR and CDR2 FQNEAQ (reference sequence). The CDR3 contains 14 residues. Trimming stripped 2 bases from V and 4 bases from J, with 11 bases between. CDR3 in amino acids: CASSLFGVGETQYF. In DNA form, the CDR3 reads TGTGCCAGCAGCTTATTCGGGGTGGGAGAGACCCAGTACTTC.

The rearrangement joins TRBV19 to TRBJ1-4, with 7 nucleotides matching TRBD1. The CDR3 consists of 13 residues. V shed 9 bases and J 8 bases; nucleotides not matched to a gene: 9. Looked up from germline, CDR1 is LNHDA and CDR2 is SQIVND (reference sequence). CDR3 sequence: CARGGGAGEKLFF. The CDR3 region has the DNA TGTGCCAGAGGAGGGGGCGCCGGGGAAAAACTGTTTTTT.

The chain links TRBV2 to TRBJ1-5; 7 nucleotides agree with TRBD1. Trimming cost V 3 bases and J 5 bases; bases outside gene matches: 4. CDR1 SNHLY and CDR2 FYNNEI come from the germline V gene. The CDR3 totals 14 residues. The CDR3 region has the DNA TGTGCCAGCAGTGAGAGGGGACAGTATCAGCCCCAGCATTTT. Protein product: CASSERGQYQPQHF.

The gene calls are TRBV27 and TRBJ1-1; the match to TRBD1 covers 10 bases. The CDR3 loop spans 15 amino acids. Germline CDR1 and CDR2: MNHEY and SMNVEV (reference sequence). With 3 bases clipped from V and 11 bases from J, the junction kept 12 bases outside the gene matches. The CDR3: CASSFPKSGQGYAFF. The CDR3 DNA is TGTGCCAGCAGTTTCCCTAAGTCGGGACAGGGGTACGCTTTCTTT.

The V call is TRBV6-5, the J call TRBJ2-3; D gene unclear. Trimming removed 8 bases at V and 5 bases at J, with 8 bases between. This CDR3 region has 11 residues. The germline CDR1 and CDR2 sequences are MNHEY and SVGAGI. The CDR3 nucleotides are TGTGCCAGCTCCGGTGTAGATACGCAGTATTTT. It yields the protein CASSGVDTQYF.

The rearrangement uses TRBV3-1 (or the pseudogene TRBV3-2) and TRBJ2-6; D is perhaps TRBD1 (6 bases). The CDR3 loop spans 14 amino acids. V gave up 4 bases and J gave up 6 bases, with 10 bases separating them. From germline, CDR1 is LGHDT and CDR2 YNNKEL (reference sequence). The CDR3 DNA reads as TGTGCCAGCAGCCTAGGGGGAACGGCCAACGTCCTGACTTTC. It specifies CASSLGGTANVLTF.

This CDR3 reads CSAGTSGTSTDTQYF. The DNA of the CDR3 is TGCAGCGCAGGGACTAGCGGGACGAGCACAGATACGCAGTATTTT. J is TRBJ2-3 and V is TRBV29-1; 13 bases agree with TRBD2. V lost 7 bases, J lost 0 bases, and 4 bases stayed unmatched. Per germline, CDR1 SQVTM and CDR2 ANQGSEA. This CDR3 has 15 amino acids.

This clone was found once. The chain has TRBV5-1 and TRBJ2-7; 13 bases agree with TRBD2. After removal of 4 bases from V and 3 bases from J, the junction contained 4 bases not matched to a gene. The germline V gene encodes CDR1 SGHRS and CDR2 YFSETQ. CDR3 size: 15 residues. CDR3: CASSGGLAGNYEQYF. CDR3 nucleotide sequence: TGCGCCAGCAGCGGGGGACTAGCGGGGAACTACGAGCAGTACTTC.

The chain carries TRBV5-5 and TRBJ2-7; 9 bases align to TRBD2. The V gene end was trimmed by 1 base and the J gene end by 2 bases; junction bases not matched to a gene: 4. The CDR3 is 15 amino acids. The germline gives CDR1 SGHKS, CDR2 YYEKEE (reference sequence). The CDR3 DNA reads TGTGCCAGCAGCTTGAGTCTAGCGGGGCCCTACGAGCAGTACTTC. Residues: CASSLSLAGPYEQYF.

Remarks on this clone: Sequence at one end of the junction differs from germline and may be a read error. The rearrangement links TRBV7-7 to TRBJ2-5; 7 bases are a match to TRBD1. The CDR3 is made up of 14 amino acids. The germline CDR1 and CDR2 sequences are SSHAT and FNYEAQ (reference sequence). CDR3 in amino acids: CASSPGQRKETQYF. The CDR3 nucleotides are TGTGCTAGCAGCCCGGGACAGAGAAAAGAGACCCAGTACTTC.

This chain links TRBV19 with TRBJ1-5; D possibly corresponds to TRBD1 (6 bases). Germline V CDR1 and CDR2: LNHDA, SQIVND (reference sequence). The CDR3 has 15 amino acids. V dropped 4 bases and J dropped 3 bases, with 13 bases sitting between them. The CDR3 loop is CASSTITGINQPQHF. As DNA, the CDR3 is TGTGCCAGTAGTACGATAACAGGGATCAATCAGCCCCAGCATTTT.

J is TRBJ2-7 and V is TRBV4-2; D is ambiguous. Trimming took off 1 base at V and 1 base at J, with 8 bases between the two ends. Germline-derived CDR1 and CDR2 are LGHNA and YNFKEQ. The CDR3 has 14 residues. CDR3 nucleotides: TGTGCCAGCAGCCAAGGTGGGCAGTCCTACGAGCAGTACTTC. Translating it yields CASSQGGQSYEQYF.

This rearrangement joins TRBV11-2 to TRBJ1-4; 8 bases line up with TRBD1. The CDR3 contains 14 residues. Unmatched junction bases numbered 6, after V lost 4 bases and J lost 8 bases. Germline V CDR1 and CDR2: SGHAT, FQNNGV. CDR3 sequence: CASSSGQGWEKLFF. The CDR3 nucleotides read TGTGCCAGCAGCTCCGGACAGGGATGGGAAAAACTGTTTTTT.

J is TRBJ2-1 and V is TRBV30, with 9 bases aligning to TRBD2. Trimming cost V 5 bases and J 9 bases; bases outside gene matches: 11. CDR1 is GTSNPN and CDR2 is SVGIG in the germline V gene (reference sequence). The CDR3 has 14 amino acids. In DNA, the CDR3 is TGTGCCTGGGACAGGAGCGGGGGGATTGGTGAGCAGTTCTTC. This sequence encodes CAWDRSGGIGEQFF.